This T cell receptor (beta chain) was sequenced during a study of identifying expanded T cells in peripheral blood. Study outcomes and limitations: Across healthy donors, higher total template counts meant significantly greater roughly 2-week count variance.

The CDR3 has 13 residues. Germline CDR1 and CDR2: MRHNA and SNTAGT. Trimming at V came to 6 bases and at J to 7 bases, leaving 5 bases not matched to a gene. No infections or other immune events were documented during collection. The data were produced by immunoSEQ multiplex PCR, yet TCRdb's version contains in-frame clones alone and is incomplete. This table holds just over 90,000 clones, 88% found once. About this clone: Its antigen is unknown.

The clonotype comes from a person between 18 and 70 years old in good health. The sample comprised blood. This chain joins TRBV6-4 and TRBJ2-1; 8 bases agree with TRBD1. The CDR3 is CASSGQGGNEQFF. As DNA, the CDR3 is TGTGCCAGCAGCGGACAGGGCGGAAATGAGCAGTTCTTC.